This T cell receptor (beta chain) stems from a study of T cell responses to AZD1222 COVID-19 vaccine. Across the whole study: Both about-4-week and about-12-week second-dose recipients were combined. Study results and caveats: Nearly half of unique spike-specific TCRs reportedly avoided B.1.351 and B.1.1.7 mutated regions. Vaccination with two AZD1222 doses was followed by a rise in Spike-specific TCR breadth and depth. Clonal diversity may have been underestimated, and the donors were mostly white British, with more females than males.

The protocol was immunoSEQ multiplex PCR, while the TCRdb copy is restricted to in-frame clones and leaves out a portion. The sample lists 90,000 to 130,000 clones, 88% seen once, with around 1.5% in the top ten. Germline V lookup: CDR1 MNHNS, CDR2 SASEGT. The J segment lost 1 base and the V segment lost 4 bases, leaving 9 bases of the junction unmatched. The CDR3 is 17 residues long. Turning to this clone: The target antigen is unknown.

Sequencing used peripheral blood, obtained on day 0 of AZD1222 vaccination. The chain joins TRBV6-1 to TRBJ1-1, with 10 bases that match TRBD1. The receptor was isolated from an adult in good health. CDR3 nucleotide sequence: TGTGCCAGCAGTGCTTGGGACAGGGGTTCAAGGAACACTGAAGCTTTCTTT. Its protein product is CASSAWDRGSRNTEAFF.